This T cell receptor beta chain was recovered during a study of T-cell memory formation after mild COVID-19. General observations from the study: Clonal second-wave expansions that peaked on day 37 had unconfirmed SARS-CoV-2 specificity.

The CDR3 runs 12 residues. Germline V gene sequence: CDR1 SEHNR, CDR2 FQNEAQ (reference sequence). V lost 5 bases and J lost 5, with 10 bases in between. MiXCR, run by TCRdb on the 5' RACE reads, gives a single entry per CDR3 protein. The table has roughly 120,000 distinct CDR3 sequences, more than 15% seen once; the top ten hold around 14%. A note on this clonotype: Its antigen is as yet unknown.

This sequence originates from an adult woman who had mild COVID-19 (a few samples of this study predate the infection). Cell type and time point are not known. Specimen: PBMCs or a T cell subset sorted from them (not recorded which). This chain connects TRBV7-9 to TRBJ2-7; D is ambiguous. CDR3 DNA: TGTGCCAGCAGCCCCGTTCCCCACGAGCAGTACTTC. Translation gives CASSPVPHEQYF.